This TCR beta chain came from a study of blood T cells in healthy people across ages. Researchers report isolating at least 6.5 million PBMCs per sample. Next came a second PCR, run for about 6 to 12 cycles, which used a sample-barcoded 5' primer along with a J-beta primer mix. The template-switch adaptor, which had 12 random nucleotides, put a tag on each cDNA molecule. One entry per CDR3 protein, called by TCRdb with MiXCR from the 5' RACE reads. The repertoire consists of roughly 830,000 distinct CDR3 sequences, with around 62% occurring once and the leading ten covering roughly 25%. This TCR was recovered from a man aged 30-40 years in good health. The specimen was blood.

The CDR3 DNA follows: TGCAGTTCACCGGGAATAACCTACGAGCAGTACTTC. Translation: CSSPGITYEQYF. V and J are TRBV20-1 and TRBJ2-4, with D possibly being TRBD2 (5 bases). The J call is doubtful: the DNA matches TRBJ2-7 better. This CDR3 has 12 amino acids. Germline loops: CDR1 DFQATT, CDR2 SNEGSKA (reference sequence).